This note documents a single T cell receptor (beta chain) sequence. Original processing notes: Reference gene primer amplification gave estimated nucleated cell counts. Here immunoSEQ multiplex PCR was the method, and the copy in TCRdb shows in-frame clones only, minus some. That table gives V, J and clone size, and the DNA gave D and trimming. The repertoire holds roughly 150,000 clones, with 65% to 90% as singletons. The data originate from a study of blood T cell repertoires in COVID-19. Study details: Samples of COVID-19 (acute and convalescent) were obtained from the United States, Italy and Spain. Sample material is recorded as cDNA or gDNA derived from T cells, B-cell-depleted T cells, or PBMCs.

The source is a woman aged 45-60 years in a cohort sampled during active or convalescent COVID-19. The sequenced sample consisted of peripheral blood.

In DNA form, the CDR3 reads TGTGCCTGGAACCCCCAGCGGGGGGGCGCAGATACGCAGTATTTT. Residues: CAWNPQRGGADTQYF. The V call is TRBV30, the J call TRBJ2-3, with 10 bases fitting TRBD2. CDR1 and CDR2 from the germline V gene are GTSNPN and SVGIG (reference sequence). The CDR3 is made up of 15 amino acids. The V gene end was trimmed by 4 bases and the J gene end by 4 bases; junction bases not matched to a gene: 8.